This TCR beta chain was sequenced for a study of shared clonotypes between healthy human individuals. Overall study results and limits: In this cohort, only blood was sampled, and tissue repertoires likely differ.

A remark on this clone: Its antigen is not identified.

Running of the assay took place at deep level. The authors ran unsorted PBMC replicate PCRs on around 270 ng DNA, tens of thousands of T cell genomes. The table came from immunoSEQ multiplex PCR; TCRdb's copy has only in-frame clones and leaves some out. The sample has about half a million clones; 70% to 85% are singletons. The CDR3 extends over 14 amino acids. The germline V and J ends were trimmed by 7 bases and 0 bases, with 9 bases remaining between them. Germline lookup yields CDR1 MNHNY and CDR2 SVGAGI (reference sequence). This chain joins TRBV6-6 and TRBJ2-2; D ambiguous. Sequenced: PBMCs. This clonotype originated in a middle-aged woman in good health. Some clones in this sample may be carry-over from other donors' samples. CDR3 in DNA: TGTGCCAGCACGGACGATTCGAACACCGGGGAGCTGTTTTTT. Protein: CASTDDSNTGELFF.